This T cell receptor beta chain originates from a study of naive and memory T cell subsets. J gave up 6 bases and V 6 bases, and 6 bases lay outside the gene matches. The CDR3 is 13 amino acids. Per the germline V gene, CDR1 is MNHEY and CDR2 is SVGAGI. The beta constant-region primer was an equimolar mix of two oligonucleotides covering TRBC1 and TRBC2. Nested alpha and beta constant-region primers with the SP2 primer drove four PCR rounds on ligated cDNA. A 12-nucleotide UMI and the SP2 primer were added to the cDNA 3' end by oligonucleotide ligation. One entry per CDR3 protein results from TCRdb running MiXCR on the UMI-ligation and nested PCR reads. The sample shows 100,000 to 150,000 distinct CDR3 sequences, 36% of them seen only once. From the second PCR step, alpha and beta chains were amplified apart. Cells stained for CD3, CD4, CD8, CD45RA, CD27 and viability were sorted into four CD45RA/CD27 subsets.

The sequenced sample was central memory CD4+ T cells from blood. This sequence joins TRBV6-5 and TRBJ2-7; 9 bases line up with TRBD1. This receptor was obtained from a human donor in good health. The CDR3 region is CASRGDRAGEQYF. Here the CDR3 DNA reads TGTGCCAGCAGGGGGGACAGGGCAGGCGAGCAGTACTTC.